This T cell receptor beta chain came from a study of cytomegalovirus exposure and HLA in healthy donors. Overall study results and limits: What a later analysis showed was that several of the most significant clusters appeared linked to common viral pathogens. Cytomegalovirus association was assigned to more than 150 TCR beta chains.

Concerning this clone itself: Its antigen remains unknown.

Germline lookup yields CDR1 MNHEY and CDR2 SVGAGI. The CDR3 contains 13 residues. V was pared by 6 bases and J by 6 bases, with 7 bases of the junction left unmatched. Use of 60 Vbeta and 13 Jbeta primers characterized the PCR. As processed by the authors: Roughly 11 million shared chains were among around 80 million unique TCR beta chains counted in a later analysis. The method was immunoSEQ multiplex PCR; TCRdb's version includes in-frame clones alone and lacks a portion of them. That table gives V, J and clone size, and the DNA gave D and trimming. The table for this sample gives under 50,000 clones.

The source of this sequence is a male donor in good health and CMV-seronegative. V is TRBV6-5 and J is TRBJ1-1; 7 nucleotides line up with TRBD1. Sequencing used PBMCs. Written as DNA, the CDR3 is TGTGCCAGCAGGAGGGGGCGCTGGGCTGAAGCTTTCTTT. It yields the protein CASRRGRWAEAFF.